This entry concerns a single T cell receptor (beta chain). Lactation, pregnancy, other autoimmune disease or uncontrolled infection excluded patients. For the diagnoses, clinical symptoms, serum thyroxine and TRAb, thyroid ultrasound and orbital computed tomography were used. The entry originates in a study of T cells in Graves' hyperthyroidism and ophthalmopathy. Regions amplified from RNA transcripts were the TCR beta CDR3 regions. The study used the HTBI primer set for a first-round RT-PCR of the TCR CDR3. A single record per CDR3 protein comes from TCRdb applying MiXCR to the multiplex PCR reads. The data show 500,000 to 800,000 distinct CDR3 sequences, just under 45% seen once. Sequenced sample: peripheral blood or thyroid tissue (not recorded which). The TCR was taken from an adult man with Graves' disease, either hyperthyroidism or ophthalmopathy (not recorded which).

The CDR3 sequence is CASSLAPGGWTEAFF. CDR3 coding DNA: TGCGCCAGCAGCTTAGCACCAGGGGGCTGGACTGAAGCTTTCTTT. J is TRBJ1-1 and V is TRBV10-2; 8 nucleotides agree with TRBD1. Trimming took 6 bases from V and 5 from J; bases not matched to a gene: 11. Germline assignment: CDR1 WSHSY and CDR2 SAAADI. This CDR3 region has 15 residues.